A single sample gave rise to the 14 T cell receptor beta chains below, sequenced in a study of technical replicates of blood from a handful of donors. Sequencing was performed with immunoSEQ multiplex PCR; in TCRdb, only in-frame clones are kept and a portion is missing. The sample contains approximately 49,000 clones, around 90% of which appear only once. The specimen sequenced was PBMCs. These receptor sequences come from a human donor in good health. Some clones in this sample may be carry-over from other donors' samples.

The genes are TRBV4-1 and TRBJ2-3, with 10 positions matching TRBD2. V trimming: 0 bases; J trimming: 4 bases; junction bases outside the gene matches: 7. CDR1 and CDR2 from the germline V gene are MGHRA and YSYEKL. The CDR3 has 17 residues. CDR3 DNA: TGCGCCAGCAGCCAAGAATGGTCTAGCGGGAGTTCAGATACGCAGTATTTT. Translation: CASSQEWSSGSSDTQYF.

The chain uses TRBV2 and TRBJ2-5; D possibly corresponds to TRBD1 (6 bases). The CDR3 sequence is 15 residues long. V lost 6 bases and J 0 bases, leaving 14 bases between the germline ends. Germline loops: CDR1 SNHLY, CDR2 FYNNEI. The CDR3 sequence is CASRENQGHQETQYF. CDR3 coding DNA: TGTGCCAGCAGAGAAAACCAGGGGCACCAAGAGACCCAGTACTTC.

The chain is built from TRBV7-3 and TRBJ2-1, with 11 positions matching TRBD1. Looked up from germline, CDR1 is SGHTA and CDR2 is FQGTGA. The CDR3 extends over 14 amino acids. V gave up 5 bases and J gave up 8 bases; unmatched junction bases: 5. As DNA, the CDR3 is TGTGCCAGCAGCCAGGGACAGGGGGTCCATGAGCAGTTCTTC. Translation: CASSQGQGVHEQFF.

The chain uses TRBV2 and TRBJ1-5, with 10 bases that match TRBD1. The CDR3 has 12 residues. V gave up 11 bases and J gave up 6 bases; unmatched junction bases: 4. Per the germline V gene, CDR1 is SNHLY and CDR2 is FYNNEI. This CDR3 reads CAGGQGRQPQHF. The CDR3 coding sequence is TGTGCCGGGGGACAGGGGCGTCAGCCCCAGCATTTT.

This chain joins TRBV4-3 and TRBJ2-1; D is uncertain. Trimming pared 4 bases from V and 5 bases from J, leaving 9 bases between. CDR3 length: 13 amino acids. CDR1 is LGHNA, CDR2 YSLEER, per germline. CDR3: CASSLRRDNEQFF. CDR3 DNA sequence: TGCGCCAGCAGCCTGCGACGGGACAATGAGCAGTTCTTC.

The J gene is TRBJ1-2, the V gene TRBV5-1; D gene uncertain. This CDR3 has 12 amino acids. Deletions cut 0 bases from V and 7 bases from J, with 7 bases between. Germline CDR1 SGHRS, CDR2 YFSETQ. The DNA of the CDR3 is TGCGCCAGCAGCTTGGCCGGGTTTGGCTACACCTTC. This gives the protein CASSLAGFGYTF.

CDR3 residues: CASNQPGAQYSNQPQHF. The DNA for the CDR3 is TGTGCCAGTAATCAGCCGGGAGCTCAATATAGCAATCAGCCCCAGCATTTT. The V and J genes are TRBV19 and TRBJ1-5; D remains unclear. Germline CDR1 LNHDA, CDR2 SQIVND (reference sequence). The CDR3 is made up of 17 amino acids. The V and J ends lost 7 bases and 0 bases respectively, with 19 bases between them.

The chain combines TRBV11-1 with TRBJ2-7, with 9 bases identical to TRBD1. Looked up from germline, CDR1 is SGHAT and CDR2 is FQDESV (reference sequence). The CDR3 covers 14 residues. V trimming: 5 bases; J trimming: 0 bases; junction bases outside the gene matches: 2. CDR3 DNA sequence: TGTGCCAGCAGCGACAGGGGGAGCTCCTACGAGCAGTACTTC. This encodes CASSDRGSSYEQYF.

CDR3: CASSLRAGESYEQYF. The CDR3 coding sequence is TGTGCCAGCAGCTTAAGAGCGGGAGAGTCCTACGAGCAGTACTTC. This chain connects TRBV11-2 to TRBJ2-7; 8 nucleotides match TRBD2. CDR1 is SGHAT and CDR2 is FQNNGV in the germline V gene. Germline trimming cut 2 bases from V and 1 base from J; bases unmatched to any gene: 4. The CDR3 runs 15 residues. The whole variable domain, filled in from reference TRBV11-2 and TRBJ2-7, reads EAGVAQSPRYKIIEKRQSVAFWCNPISGHATLYWYQQILGQGPKLLIQFQNNGVVDDSQLPKDRFSAERLKGVDSTLKIQPAKLEDSAVYLCASSLRAGESYEQYFGPGTRLTVT.

The V and J genes are TRBV2 and TRBJ2-5; tentative D call: TRBD1 (6 bases). Germline CDR1 SNHLY, CDR2 FYNNEI. The CDR3 sequence is 15 residues long. Between the trimmed V and J ends, which lost 4 bases and 4 bases, there was a span of 16 bases. The CDR3 DNA sequence: TGTGCCAGCAGTGGAGACAGGCCCCCTTTAGAGACCCAGTACTTC. This codes for CASSGDRPPLETQYF.

The chain is built from TRBV6-1 and TRBJ1-2, with TRBD1 as a possible D gene (6 bases). Trimming pared 7 bases from V and 5 bases from J, leaving 17 bases between. The germline V gene encodes CDR1 MNHNS and CDR2 SASEGT. This CDR3 comprises 14 residues. The CDR3 protein is CASMRTVIWYGYTF. In DNA, the CDR3 is TGTGCCAGCATGAGGACAGTGATTTGGTATGGCTACACCTTC.

The chain employs TRBV7-3 and TRBJ2-5; TRBD2 aligns across 8 bases. CDR3 length equals 15 residues. The germline V gene has CDR1 SGHTA and CDR2 FQGTGA. V lost 5 bases, J lost 7 bases, and 12 bases stayed unmatched. CDR3 DNA sequence: TGTGCCAGCAGCCTCACCGGGGGGGCCTTTGGGACCCAGTACTTC. Its protein product is CASSLTGGAFGTQYF.

This clone came up a few times. The chain links TRBV10-2 to TRBJ1-4; tentative D call: TRBD1 (5 bases). The CDR3 is made up of 13 amino acids. CDR1 and CDR2 (germline): WSHSY, SAAADI. The V end was cut by 4 bases, the J end by 6 bases, with 9 bases between. Here the CDR3 reads CASSGGMDEKLFF. The CDR3 DNA reads as TGCGCCAGCAGTGGGGGCATGGATGAAAAACTGTTTTTT.

This chain connects TRBV6-1 to TRBJ1-2; no clear D gene. Germline assignment: CDR1 MNHNS and CDR2 SASEGT. The CDR3 has 11 residues. The V gene lost 6 bases and the J gene lost 8 bases, with 10 bases spanning the gap. CDR3 residues: CASSSRRGYTF. DNA for the CDR3: TGTGCCAGCAGCTCCCGGAGAGGCTACACCTTC.